This T cell receptor beta chain originates from a study of beta chain features in type 1 diabetes. Study results and caveats: In the patient group, naive, central memory and Treg TCRB repertoires seemed more alike than in the healthy donor group. Within each of all four CD4+ subsets, Type 1 diabetes patients had TCRB CDR3s that were moderately but significantly shorter.

A few counts support this clone. What it binds is unknown. Sorted CD4+ subsets: naive, central memory, regulatory, stem cell-like memory (CD45RO/CCR7/CD25/CD127/CD95/CD27 panel). This CDR3 is 13 amino acids long. Germline CDR1 GTSNPN, CDR2 SVGIG (reference sequence). The germline V and J ends were trimmed by 4 bases and 4 bases, with 13 bases remaining between them. Investigators reverse transcribed all isolated RNA, so they sequenced expressed TCRB transcripts. Naive, central memory and regulatory T cell samples came to a mean of around 3.5 million reads. TCRdb's table, derived via immunoSEQ multiplex PCR, lists solely in-frame clones and lacks some. This sample has about 360,000 clones; roughly an eighth occur once, and the top ten carry around 0.015%.

The specimen was naive CD4+ T cells from blood. This chain uses TRBV30 with TRBJ1-1; D gene uncertain. The receptor was isolated from a man aged 18 to 30 in good health. CDR3 sequence (DNA): TGTGCCTGGACGGGAAACGGCGGCACTGAAGCTTTCTTT. Protein product: CAWTGNGGTEAFF.